The entry below gives a single TCR beta chain sequence along with its context. This sample was taken from a study of control samples from healthy donors and cancer patients. Repertoires were generated with immunoSEQ multiplex PCR, while TCRdb's copy carries only in-frame clones and drops some. Of about 140,000 clones in the sample, 94% were seen once. This sequence originates from a man in his forties or fifties in good health. Input material: blood.

The CDR3 loop reads CASSGGGRGRTRGNTIYF. The CDR3 bases are TGTGCCAGCAGCGGGGGGGGCAGGGGAAGAACTAGAGGAAACACCATATATTTT. V and J are TRBV7-8 and TRBJ1-3; the D gene is possibly TRBD1 (6 bases). This CDR3 is built from 18 residues. Germline V gene lookup returns CDR1 SGHVS and CDR2 FQNEAQ. V was trimmed by 5 bases and J by 4 bases, leaving 24 bases between them.